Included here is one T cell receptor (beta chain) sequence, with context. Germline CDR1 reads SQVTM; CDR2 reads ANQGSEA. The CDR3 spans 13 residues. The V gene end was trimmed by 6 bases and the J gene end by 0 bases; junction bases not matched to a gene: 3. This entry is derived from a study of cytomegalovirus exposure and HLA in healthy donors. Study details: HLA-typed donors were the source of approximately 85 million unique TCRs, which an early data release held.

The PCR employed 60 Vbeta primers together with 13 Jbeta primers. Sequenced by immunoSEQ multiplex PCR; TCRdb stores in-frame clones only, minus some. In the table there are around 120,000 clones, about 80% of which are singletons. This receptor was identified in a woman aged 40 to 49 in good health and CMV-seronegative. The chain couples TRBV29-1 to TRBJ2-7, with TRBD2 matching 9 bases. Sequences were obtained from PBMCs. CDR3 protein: CSVQTSGSYEQYF. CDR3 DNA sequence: TGCAGCGTGCAGACTAGCGGCTCCTACGAGCAGTACTTC.